This T cell receptor beta chain was documented in a study of blood T cell repertoires in COVID-19. About the study: Italy, Spain and the United States were the sources of the convalescent and acute COVID-19 samples.

Sequencing was performed with immunoSEQ multiplex PCR; in TCRdb, only in-frame clones are kept and a portion is missing. The sample includes about 140,000 clones, about 84% of them seen just once. Losses at the gene ends were 4 bases for V and 1 base for J; bases not matched to a gene: 8. The V gene's germline CDR1 is SGHTA and CDR2 FQGNSA. CDR3 length: 16 amino acids. Sequences were obtained from peripheral blood. V is TRBV7-2 and J is TRBJ2-3; TRBD2 agrees at 7 bases. The clonotype was recovered from a woman aged 80 or over in a cohort sampled during active or convalescent COVID-19. The DNA of the CDR3 is TGTGCCAGCAGCTCCCTGTTCCGGGGGGGCACAGATACGCAGTATTTT. Its translation is CASSSLFRGGTDTQYF.